These T cell receptor beta chains were read from a single sample in a study of neurological immune-mediated disorders. MiXCR, run by TCRdb on the 5' RACE reads, gives a single entry per CDR3 protein. The sample comprises roughly 80,000 distinct CDR3 sequences, about 9.5% of which are singletons, and about 1.7% rests with the top ten. The sequenced material came from PBMCs. These receptors came from a man aged 50 to 60 in good health. The CDR3 runs from the conserved cysteine through the conserved F or W. A D gene is named only where the DNA matches it firmly. Only part of the rows carry a size: once, few, many, or a class if the clone is expanded.

j_call: TRBJ2-2
clone_size: many
v_call: TRBV6-7
d_call: TRBD2
cdr3_aa: CASSRATSGRDGELFF
cdr3_nt: TGTGCCAGCAGTCGAGCGACTAGCGGGAGGGACGGGGAGCTGTTTTTT

j_call: TRBJ2-3
clone_size: many
v_call: TRBV28
d_call: TRBD1
cdr3_aa: CASSSGQFTTDTQYF
cdr3_nt: TGTGCCAGCAGTTCGGGACAGTTCACCACAGATACGCAGTATTTT

j_call: TRBJ1-6
clone_size: many
v_call: TRBV20-1
d_call: .
cdr3_aa: CSARDEVLRSPLHF
cdr3_nt: TGCAGTGCTAGAGATGAGGTCCTGCGTTCACCCCTCCACTTT

j_call: TRBJ2-3
clone_size: many
v_call: TRBV7-3
d_call: TRBD2
cdr3_aa: CASSPGLAGGADTQYF
cdr3_nt: TGTGCCAGCAGCCCGGGACTAGCGGGGGGGGCAGATACGCAGTATTTT

j_call: TRBJ2-7
clone_size: many
v_call: TRBV10-3
d_call: TRBD1
cdr3_aa: CAISEPDRGPPYEQYF
cdr3_nt: TGTGCCATCAGTGAGCCTGACAGGGGACCGCCTTACGAGCAGTACTTC

j_call: TRBJ1-5
clone_size: many
v_call: TRBV5-1
d_call: .
cdr3_aa: CASSLGGQDNQPQHF
cdr3_nt: TGCGCCAGCAGCTTGGGAGGGCAGGACAATCAGCCCCAGCATTTT

j_call: TRBJ1-4
clone_size: medium-sized
v_call: TRBV4-1
d_call: TRBD1
cdr3_aa: CASSRSGDRTPTNEKLFF
cdr3_nt: TGCGCCAGCAGCCGCAGCGGGGACAGGACTCCAACTAATGAAAAACTGTTTTTT

j_call: TRBJ1-1
clone_size: many
v_call: TRBV5-5
d_call: TRBD1
cdr3_aa: CASSFTGTGSSTEAFF
cdr3_nt: TGTGCCAGCAGCTTCACCGGGACAGGGTCGTCCACTGAAGCTTTCTTT

j_call: TRBJ2-1
clone_size: once
v_call: TRBV5-1
d_call: .
cdr3_aa: CASSLGGTSYNEKFF
cdr3_nt: TGCGCCAGCAGCTTGGGAGGGACCTCCTACAATGAGAAGTTCTTC

j_call: TRBJ2-7
clone_size: many
v_call: TRBV18
d_call: TRBD1
cdr3_aa: CASSLGQGAYEQYF
cdr3_nt: TGTGCCAGCTCACTAGGACAGGGGGCCTACGAGCAGTACTTC

j_call: TRBJ2-3
clone_size: many
v_call: TRBV5-1
d_call: .
cdr3_aa: CASMFGISTDTQYF
cdr3_nt: TGCGCCAGCATGTTCGGAATAAGCACAGATACGCAGTATTTT

j_call: TRBJ1-4
clone_size: many
v_call: TRBV25-1
d_call: TRBD1
cdr3_aa: CASSNRDRLEKLFF
cdr3_nt: TGTGCCAGCAGTAACCGGGACAGGCTTGAAAAACTGTTTTTT

j_call: TRBJ2-5
clone_size: many
v_call: TRBV7-3
d_call: .
cdr3_aa: CASSLFVTPQETQYF
cdr3_nt: TGTGCCAGCAGCTTATTTGTCACCCCACAAGAGACCCAGTACTTC

j_call: TRBJ2-2
clone_size: many
v_call: TRBV29-1
d_call: TRBD1
cdr3_aa: CSGLQGATDTGELFF
cdr3_nt: TGCAGCGGGTTACAGGGGGCAACGGACACCGGGGAGCTGTTTTTT

j_call: TRBJ2-1
clone_size: many
v_call: TRBV15
d_call: .
cdr3_aa: CATSRDYNEQFF
cdr3_nt: TGTGCCACCAGCCGGGACTACAATGAGCAGTTCTTC

j_call: TRBJ2-3
clone_size: many
v_call: TRBV2
d_call: TRBD1
cdr3_aa: CASGPWTGPEDTQYF
cdr3_nt: TGTGCCAGCGGCCCGTGGACAGGACCTGAGGATACGCAGTATTTT

j_call: TRBJ1-1
clone_size: many
v_call: TRBV28
d_call: .
cdr3_aa: CASSQGSGTEAFF
cdr3_nt: TGTGCCAGCAGCCAGGGATCGGGAACTGAAGCTTTCTTT

j_call: TRBJ1-4
clone_size: many
v_call: TRBV5-5
d_call: TRBD1
cdr3_aa: CASSSGTGEEKLFF
cdr3_nt: TGTGCCAGCAGCTCCGGGACAGGGGAGGAAAAACTGTTTTTT

j_call: TRBJ2-7
clone_size: many
v_call: TRBV7-8
d_call: TRBD2
cdr3_aa: CASSTTSGSSYEQYF
cdr3_nt: TGTGCCAGCAGCACGACTAGCGGTAGCTCCTACGAGCAGTACTTC

j_call: TRBJ2-3
clone_size: .
v_call: TRBV2
d_call: TRBD1
cdr3_aa: CASSEWDRSTDTQYF
cdr3_nt: TGTGCCAGCAGTGAATGGGACAGGAGCACAGATACGCAGTATTTT

j_call: TRBJ1-5
clone_size: many
v_call: TRBV7-2
d_call: TRBD1
cdr3_aa: CASSSQGRDQPQHF
cdr3_nt: TGTGCCAGCAGCTCACAGGGGAGGGATCAGCCCCAGCATTTT

j_call: TRBJ2-2
clone_size: many
v_call: TRBV25-1
d_call: .
cdr3_aa: CASSEARKNTGELFF
cdr3_nt: TGTGCCAGCAGTGAAGCAAGGAAGAACACCGGGGAGCTGTTTTTT

j_call: TRBJ2-1
clone_size: .
v_call: TRBV28
d_call: TRBD2
cdr3_aa: CASCTSGGTYNEQFF
cdr3_nt: TGTGCCAGCTGCACTAGCGGGGGAACCTACAATGAGCAGTTCTTC

j_call: TRBJ2-7
clone_size: many
v_call: TRBV6-1
d_call: .
cdr3_aa: CASSEAGNYEQYF
cdr3_nt: TGTGCCAGCAGTGAGGCAGGGAACTACGAGCAGTACTTC

j_call: TRBJ2-3
clone_size: many
v_call: TRBV12-5
d_call: TRBD1
cdr3_aa: CASGTNSGQGPDTQYF
cdr3_nt: TGTGCTAGTGGCACCAATTCGGGACAGGGACCAGATACGCAGTATTTT

j_call: TRBJ2-7
clone_size: few
v_call: TRBV5-1
d_call: TRBD1
cdr3_aa: CASSWRTGTPFGDLYEQYF
cdr3_nt: TGCGCCAGCAGCTGGCGGACAGGGACGCCATTTGGGGACCTCTACGAGCAGTACTTC

j_call: TRBJ1-2
clone_size: many
v_call: TRBV6-1
d_call: .
cdr3_aa: CASSEPGDRANYGYTF
cdr3_nt: TGTGCCAGCAGTGAACCCGGTGACCGAGCTAACTATGGCTACACCTTC

j_call: TRBJ2-7
clone_size: .
v_call: TRBV29-1
d_call: .
cdr3_aa: CSVVGGIRGSGNEQYF
cdr3_nt: TGCAGCGTTGTGGGGGGCATCAGGGGATCGGGGAACGAGCAGTACTTC